The clone carrying this T cell receptor beta chain was recorded a few times. Time point defined: newly diagnosed GD, antithyroid drugs for less than 3 months. Following extraction of RNA from PBMCs, that RNA was used to make the TCR library. This sample was taken from a study of regulatory T cells in long-lasting Graves disease. The CDR3 length is 14 residues. The junction had 6 bases not matched to a gene; V was cut back by 3 bases and J by 3 bases. CDR1 is GTSNPN and CDR2 is SVGIG in the germline V gene (reference sequence). TCR beta libraries were built with iRepertoire HTBI primers and Arm-PCR of CDR3 regions. TCRdb reprocessed the multiplex PCR reads via MiXCR and lists one record per CDR3 protein. The sample consists of 500,000 or so distinct CDR3 sequences, 13% to 15% of them appearing once. These sequences were also reported in another study, on T cells in Graves' hyperthyroidism and ophthalmopathy. Per that study: Hyperthyroidism had been newly diagnosed in patients aged 18 to 65, and its duration was under 2 months.

Source: peripheral blood mononuclear cells (PBMCs), taken at new diagnosis, from a patient treated with antithyroid drugs. V is TRBV30 and J is TRBJ2-7; 9 nucleotides match TRBD2. The sequence derives from a woman between 45 and 60 years old with Graves disease. DNA for the CDR3: TGTGCCTGGAGCATAGCGGGAGTACGCTACGAGCAGTACTTC. Its protein is CAWSIAGVRYEQYF.